This entry concerns a single TCR beta chain. This sample is part of a study of cytomegalovirus exposure and HLA in healthy donors. Primers included in the PCR were 60 Vbeta and 13 Jbeta primers. Only in-frame clones appear in the TCRdb table, and some are missing; sequencing was by immunoSEQ multiplex PCR. The table includes 110,000 to 150,000 clones, 75% to 80% detected once. The receptor was derived from a male donor in good health and CMV-seronegative. Sequencing was performed on PBMCs.

CDR3 amino acids: CASSGADRRDGYTF. CDR3 nucleotides: TGTGCCAGTAGTGGGGCGGACAGGCGGGATGGCTACACCTTC. The chain employs TRBV19 and TRBJ1-2; the match to TRBD1 covers 7 bases. This CDR3 has 14 amino acids. CDR1 is LNHDA, CDR2 SQIVND, per germline (reference sequence). V lost 5 bases to trimming and J lost 6 bases; unmatched junction nucleotides: 9.